The following is a T cell receptor beta chain sequence with its context. This clonotype was picked up a small number of times. Its antigen target is currently unknown. Qualities for individual bases were not recorded, and no much larger clone is one base off. Ficoll-Paque density gradient centrifugation was the method used to isolate PBMCs. This sample was included in a study of T-cell memory formation after mild COVID-19 (dated by TCRdb to about 2021). For the wider study: Most TCR sequence clusters were specific to one of the two donors. T-cell clones expanding and contracting after mild COVID-19 in a couple of donors were tracked by longitudinal TCRalpha and TCRbeta repertoire sequencing. Two young, previously healthy adult volunteers, one female and one male, were included in the cohort.

Study-wide conclusions, independent of this receptor: Clones contracting from day 15 to 85 had balanced CD4/CD8 phenotypes, while a second wave expanding from day 15 to 37 was biased towards CD4+. Whether the second-wave clones peaking on day 37 were SARS-CoV-2 specific was not confirmed. Contracting CD4+ clones were located mainly in the CM and EM memory subsets, whereas CD8+ clones were found to be enriched in EMRA. Some responding clones were found in pre-infection memory, which suggests that pre-existing cross-reactive memory T cells took part in the SARS-CoV-2 response. The study included only two mild cases, and larger cohorts that include severe cases with pre-infection samples were judged to be necessary.

Sequencing was performed on an Illumina NovaSeq 6000. cDNA libraries for TCRalpha and TCRbeta were prepared by 5'RACE using constant-segment primers, with sample barcodes and unique molecular identifiers added. Trizol reagent was used to extract RNA from every sample. Libraries were amplified in two PCR steps, with a second sample barcode and Illumina TruSeq adapters added in the second step. Sequencing of libraries was performed on an Illumina NovaSeq with 2 x 150 bp paired-end reads. Turning to the authors' computational methods: Demultiplexing of reads and collapsing into UMI-guided consensus sequences were performed with migec v1.2.7. With mixcr v2.1.11, UMI consensuses were aligned to TRA and TRB V and J templates and assembled into clonotypes. Expanded or contracted clonotypes were those called significant by both edgeR and NoisET, with noise models trained on biological replicates. For edgeR calls, the cutoffs were a false discovery rate-adjusted p below 0.01 and a log2 fold-change threshold of 1. PCA with hierarchical clustering of max-normalized trajectories of the 1000 most abundant clonotypes was used as exploratory dynamics analysis. Separately sequenced CD4+ and CD8+ repertoires were used to assign a CD4 or CD8 phenotype to each responding clone. The public reads were reprocessed in TCRdb via fastp at Q25 and MiXCR, keeping in-frame beta chains. Each CDR3 protein gets just one entry, which takes the most common genes and DNA from the rows behind it. The V and J calls and clone size come from TCRdb's table, not from the authors' own analysis. The sample table holds 290,000 or so distinct CDR3 sequences, of which roughly a fifth were seen once. Clones ranked in the top ten supply roughly 21% of the sample.

Sequences were obtained from PBMCs or a T cell subset sorted from them (not recorded which). The source of this sequence is a man between 18 and 29 years old who had mild COVID-19 (a few samples of this study predate the infection). The sample titles of this study are shuffled in the database, so cell type and time point are left out; the donor was told from shared clones.

The CDR3 region reads CASSYSRGGIQYF. The nucleotide sequence reads TGTGCCAGCAGTTACTCCAGGGGTGGCATTCAGTACTTC. The sequence is built from TRBV6-5 and TRBJ2-4; 6 matching bases give a weak D call of TRBD1. Per the germline V gene, MNHEY is the CDR1 and SVGAGI is the CDR2. Including the terminal cysteine and phenylalanine, the CDR3 comprises 13 residues. The kept DNA is CDR3 alone, 39 bases in frame from the first base. V is clipped by 0 bases and J by 9 bases, and the sequence between their germline boundaries is 9 bases long.